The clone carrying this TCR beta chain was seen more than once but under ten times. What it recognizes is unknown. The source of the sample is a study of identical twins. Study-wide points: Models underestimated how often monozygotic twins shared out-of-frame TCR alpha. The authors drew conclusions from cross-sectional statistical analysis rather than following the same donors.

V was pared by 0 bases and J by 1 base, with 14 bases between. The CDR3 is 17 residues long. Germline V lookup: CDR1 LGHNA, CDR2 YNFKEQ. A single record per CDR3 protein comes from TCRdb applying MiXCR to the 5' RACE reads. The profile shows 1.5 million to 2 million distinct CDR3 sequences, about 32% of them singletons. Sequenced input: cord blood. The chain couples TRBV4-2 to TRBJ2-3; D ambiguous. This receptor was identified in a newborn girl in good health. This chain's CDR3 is CASSQDLVLRGTDTQYF. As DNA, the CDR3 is TGTGCCAGCAGCCAAGACTTAGTTCTTAGAGGCACAGATACGCAGTATTTT.